Below, 14 T cell receptor beta chains from the same sample are listed, as sequenced in a study of coeliac disease. Libraries were prepared by immunoSEQ multiplex PCR; TCRdb keeps only in-frame clonotypes and omits some of them. The sample holds approximately 9,100 clones, around three fifths seen once. Specimen: intraepithelial lymphocytes from the gut. The receptors were gathered from a woman in her fifties or sixties with celiac disease.

As DNA, the CDR3 is TGTGCCAGCAGTTCCCTAGCGGGAGGGTTCCACAATGAGCAGTTCTTC. This gives the protein CASSSLAGGFHNEQFF. This chain connects TRBV28 to TRBJ2-1, with 12 nucleotides matching TRBD2. V shed 4 bases and J 5 bases; nucleotides not matched to a gene: 6. The germline gives CDR1 MDHEN, CDR2 SYDVKM. The length of the CDR3 is 16 residues.

Comments on this clone: The junction shows a germline mismatch at one end, possibly a read error. The chain couples TRBV2 to TRBJ2-3; D might be TRBD1 (7 bases). CDR3 length: 16 amino acids. The germline V gene encodes CDR1 SNHLY and CDR2 FYNNEI. The CDR3 DNA is TGTGCCAGCAGTGCTGGGCGGGGAGGTGGGACAGATGCGCAGTATTTT. It is translated as CASSAGRGGGTDAQYF.

CDR3 in amino acids: CASSDRVGGTEAFF. The CDR3 region has the DNA TGTGCCAGCAGTGACAGGGTGGGGGGAACTGAAGCTTTCTTT. The chain employs TRBV6-5 and TRBJ1-1; 7 nucleotides align to TRBD1. Germline CDR1 and CDR2: MNHEY and SVGAGI. The CDR3 has 14 amino acids. V lost 5 bases and J lost 5; bases outside the gene matches: 8.

This clone was counted only a few times. The J gene is TRBJ1-1, the V gene TRBV4-2; TRBD1 matches 11 bases. CDR3 length: 14 residues. Germline V gene sequence: CDR1 LGHNA, CDR2 YNFKEQ. V was clipped by 4 bases and J by 5 bases; unmatched bases: 3. CDR3 protein: CASSLGTGGTEAFF. DNA for the CDR3: TGTGCCAGCAGCCTCGGGACAGGGGGTACTGAAGCTTTCTTT.

The CDR3 bases are TGTGCCAGCAGTCCTCGGGGGGCGGAGGTCTTAGGGGAAAAACTGTTTTTT. Encoded protein: CASSPRGAEVLGEKLFF. V gene TRBV28 combines with J gene TRBJ1-4, with D tentatively TRBD1 (6 bases). Trimming took off 5 bases at V and 8 bases at J, with 24 bases between the two ends. The length of the CDR3 is 17 residues. CDR1 is MDHEN, CDR2 SYDVKM, per germline.

The chain links TRBV19 to TRBJ2-3, with 8 bases identical to TRBD2. The CDR3 covers 15 residues. CDR1 LNHDA and CDR2 SQIVND come from the germline V gene (reference sequence). The ends lost 4 bases at V and 0 bases at J; junction bases unmatched: 3. The chain's CDR3 is CASSTSGFSTDTQYF. The CDR3 DNA is TGTGCCAGTAGTACTAGCGGGTTTAGCACAGATACGCAGTATTTT.

V gene TRBV9 combines with J gene TRBJ2-1; tentative D call: TRBD1 (7 bases). Trimming shortened V by 3 bases and J by 4 bases, and 17 bases separated the two germline ends. CDR3 size: 16 residues. Per the germline V gene, CDR1 is SGDLS and CDR2 is YYNGEE. The CDR3 DNA is TGTGCCAGCAGCGAGAAGGGGGCGGAGGGTTACAATGAGCAGTTCTTC. It is translated as CASSEKGAEGYNEQFF.

The V gene is TRBV28, the J gene TRBJ2-7; D possibly corresponds to TRBD2 (5 bases). The CDR3 has 13 amino acids. V shed 8 bases and J shed 5 bases, with 16 bases lying between them. Germline V gene lookup returns CDR1 MDHEN and CDR2 SYDVKM. The CDR3 spells CASGVLGVHEQYF. The CDR3 DNA sequence: TGTGCCAGCGGGGTTTTGGGAGTTCACGAGCAGTACTTC. The complete variable domain, with remaining parts taken from reference TRBV28 and TRBJ2-7, reads DVKVTQSSRYLVKRTGEKVFLECVQDMDHENMFWYRQDPGLGLRLIYFSYDVKMKEKGDIPEGYSVSREKKERFSLILESASTNQTSMYLCASGVLGVHEQYFGPGTRLTVT.

V and J are TRBV27 and TRBJ2-1; 8 nucleotides match TRBD2. The V and J ends lost 4 bases and 8 bases, in that order; junction bases with no gene match: 10. In germline, CDR1 is MNHEY, CDR2 SMNVEV (reference sequence). CDR3 length: 15 amino acids. CDR3 sequence (DNA): TGTGCCAGCAGTTCCGCGGGGGGCCCCTCGTATGAGCAGTTCTTC. Its translation: CASSSAGGPSYEQFF.

This rearrangement joins TRBV7-9 to TRBJ2-5; the D gene is possibly TRBD1 (6 bases). The CDR3 is made up of 15 amino acids. Trimming took 1 base from V and 1 from J, leaving 10 bases between them. CDR1 SEHNR and CDR2 FQNEAQ come from the germline V gene (reference sequence). CDR3 sequence: CASSLDRTAQETQYF. DNA for the CDR3: TGTGCCAGCAGCTTAGATCGGACAGCCCAAGAGACCCAGTACTTC.

The V and J genes are TRBV5-8 and TRBJ2-1; 8 positions agree with TRBD1. The germline V gene has CDR1 SGHTS and CDR2 YDEGEE. Losses at the gene ends were 4 bases for V and 8 bases for J; bases not matched to a gene: 14. CDR3 length: 16 residues. The CDR3 spells CASSLKPTGGIDEQFF. CDR3 DNA: TGTGCCAGCAGCCTAAAGCCAACAGGGGGTATCGATGAGCAGTTCTTC.

This clone has a handful of counts. This rearrangement joins TRBV11-2 to TRBJ2-1, with 8 bases that match TRBD2. The V gene's germline CDR1 is SGHAT and CDR2 FQNNGV. The CDR3 is 14 residues long. After removal of 4 bases from V and 8 bases from J, the junction contained 7 bases not matched to a gene. CDR3 bases: TGTGCCAGCAGCTCCCCCGGGGGGGGATATGAGCAGTTCTTC. This encodes CASSSPGGGYEQFF.

This clone came up a few times. CDR3 sequence: CASSETGLAGGLYNEQFF. For the CDR3, the DNA is TGTGCCAGCAGTGAAACGGGACTAGCGGGGGGGTTATACAATGAGCAGTTCTTC. The rearrangement joins TRBV2 to TRBJ2-1; 16 bases match TRBD2. The CDR3 has 18 amino acids. From germline, CDR1 is SNHLY and CDR2 FYNNEI. The trim removed 2 bases at V and 4 bases at J, leaving 5 bases unmatched.

V usage is TRBV7-9 and J usage is TRBJ2-5, with 10 bases identical to TRBD1. The CDR3 is made up of 16 amino acids. J was trimmed by 5 bases and V by 3 bases; bases with no gene match: 9. Per germline, CDR1 SEHNR and CDR2 FQNEAQ (reference sequence). CDR3 sequence: CASSFGTGARWETQYF. DNA for the CDR3: TGTGCCAGCAGCTTCGGGACAGGGGCTCGTTGGGAGACCCAGTACTTC. Combining the CDR3 with reference TRBV7-9 and TRBJ2-5 gives the whole variable domain DTGVSQNPRHKITKRGQNVTFRCDPISEHNRLYWYRQTLGQGPEFLTYFQNEAQLEKSRLLSDRFSAERPKGSFSTLEIQRTEQGDSAMYLCASSFGTGARWETQYFGPGTRLLVL.